This T cell receptor (beta chain) was observed in a study of cytomegalovirus exposure and HLA in healthy donors. Findings and caveats of the study: An observed cluster of highly shared sequence variants was recorded as a likely sequencing artifact. Presence/absence comparisons presumed near-even sequencing depth among donors. There were some V segments, including TRBV6-2 and TRBV6-3, excluded as indistinguishable.

PCR primers comprised 60 Vbeta and 13 Jbeta primers. The table came from immunoSEQ multiplex PCR; TCRdb's copy has only in-frame clones and leaves some out. The sample lists roughly 180,000 clones, roughly 82% occurring once. Germline lookup yields CDR1 MDHEN and CDR2 SYDVKM. CDR3 size: 14 residues. Deletions cut 6 bases from V and 0 bases from J, with 11 bases between. Turning to this clone: As yet, its antigen is unknown.

V gene TRBV28 combines with J gene TRBJ1-2; D perhaps matches TRBD1 (6 bases). Sequenced material: PBMCs. The receptor comes from a man in his forties or fifties in good health and CMV-seronegative. CDR3 in amino acids: CASRGTTANYGYTF. CDR3 in DNA: TGTGCCAGCAGAGGGACAACCGCTAACTATGGCTACACCTTC.